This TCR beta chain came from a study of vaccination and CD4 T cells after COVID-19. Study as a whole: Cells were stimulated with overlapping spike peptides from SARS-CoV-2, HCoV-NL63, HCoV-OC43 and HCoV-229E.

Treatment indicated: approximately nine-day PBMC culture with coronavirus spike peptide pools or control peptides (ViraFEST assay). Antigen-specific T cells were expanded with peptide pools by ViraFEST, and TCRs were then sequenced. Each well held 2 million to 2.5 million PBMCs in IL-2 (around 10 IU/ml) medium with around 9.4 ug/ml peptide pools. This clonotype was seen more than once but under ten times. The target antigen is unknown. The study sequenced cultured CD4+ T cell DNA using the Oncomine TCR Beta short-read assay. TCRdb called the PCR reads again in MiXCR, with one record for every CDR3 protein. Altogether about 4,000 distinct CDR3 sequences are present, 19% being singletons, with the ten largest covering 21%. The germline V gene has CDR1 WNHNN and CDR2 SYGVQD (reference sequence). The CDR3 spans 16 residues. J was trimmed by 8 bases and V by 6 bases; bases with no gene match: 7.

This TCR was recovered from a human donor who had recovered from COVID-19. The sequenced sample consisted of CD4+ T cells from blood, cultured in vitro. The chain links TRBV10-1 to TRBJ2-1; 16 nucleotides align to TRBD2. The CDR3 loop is CASSPGLAGGIDEQFF. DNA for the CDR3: TGCGCCAGCAGCCCGGGACTAGCGGGGGGGATTGATGAGCAGTTCTTC.